One sample yielded the 14 T cell receptor beta chains listed below, sequenced in a study of OX40 agonist ivuxolimab in advanced cancers. Some clones are missing from TCRdb's copy, which holds only in-frame ones; the method was immunoSEQ multiplex PCR. Of tens of thousands of clones in the sample, 90% to 95% were seen once. Sequencing was performed on CD4+ or CD8+ T cells sorted from blood, taken in a trial of the OX40 agonist ivuxolimab. The receptor source for this set is an adult with an advanced solid tumor such as melanoma, head and neck, liver or kidney cancer.

V gene TRBV4-2 combines with J gene TRBJ1-4, with D hard to call. Germline assignment: CDR1 LGHNA and CDR2 YNFKEQ. V lost 0 bases to trimming and J lost 6 bases, with 11 bases between them. There are 15 residues in the CDR3. The CDR3 loop is CASSQDEGVYEKLFF. CDR3 nucleotide sequence: TGTGCCAGCAGCCAAGATGAGGGCGTGTATGAAAAACTGTTTTTT.

The chain couples TRBV7-9 to TRBJ2-7, with 8 bases that match TRBD1. CDR3 length equals 15 residues. Germline trimming cut 5 bases from V and 4 bases from J; bases unmatched to any gene: 10. The germline V gene encodes CDR1 SEHNR and CDR2 FQNEAQ (reference sequence). The CDR3 coding sequence is TGTGCCAGCAGCCCTCGGACAGGGCTAGGTTACGAGCAGTACTTC. It is translated as CASSPRTGLGYEQYF.

This sequence joins TRBV5-6 and TRBJ1-2; TRBD1 aligns across 8 bases. CDR3 length: 15 residues. Trimming at V came to 4 bases and at J to 4 bases, leaving 9 bases not matched to a gene. In germline, CDR1 is SGHDT, CDR2 YYEEEE. The CDR3 is CASSAAGQVIYGYTF. CDR3 nucleotides: TGTGCCAGCAGCGCGGCGGGACAGGTGATCTATGGCTACACCTTC.

The chain employs TRBV28 and TRBJ2-3; D may be TRBD2 (6 bases). The CDR3 has 16 amino acids. V shed 0 bases and J shed 2 bases, with 12 bases lying between them. Germline V lookup: CDR1 MDHEN, CDR2 SYDVKM. In nucleotides, the CDR3 is TGTGCCAGCAGTTTATGGGGCGGGACGGACACAGATACGCAGTATTTT. This codes for CASSLWGGTDTDTQYF.

V gene TRBV2 combines with J gene TRBJ2-5; perhaps TRBD2 as D (6 bases). The CDR3 is 13 residues long. Trimming shortened V by 0 bases and J by 5 bases, and 7 bases separated the two germline ends. Per germline, CDR1 SNHLY and CDR2 FYNNEI. The CDR3 is CASSEAGGETQYF. CDR3 sequence (DNA): TGTGCCAGCAGTGAAGCTGGAGGGGAGACCCAGTACTTC.

The rearrangement uses TRBV7-9 and TRBJ2-7; D is unresolved. The CDR3 length is 15 residues. V dropped 1 base and J dropped 3 bases, with 13 bases sitting between them. Looked up from germline, CDR1 is SEHNR and CDR2 is FQNEAQ (reference sequence). DNA of the CDR3: TGTGCCAGCAGCTTAGTCGGTCTTCTCCTCTACGAGCAGTACTTC. Its protein product is CASSLVGLLLYEQYF.

This clone was counted once. CDR3 amino acids: CASSVAKQGLSYGYTF. The CDR3 DNA reads TGTGCCAGCAGCGTAGCTAAACAGGGGTTGAGCTATGGCTACACCTTC. The rearrangement uses TRBV9 and TRBJ1-2; 7 bases line up with TRBD1. V shed 0 bases, J shed 4 bases, and the junction held 9 bases outside the gene matches. The CDR3 is made up of 16 amino acids. In germline, CDR1 is SGDLS, CDR2 YYNGEE. Complete variable domain (other parts from reference TRBV9 and TRBJ1-2): DSGVTQTPKHLITATGQRVTLRCSPRSGDLSVYWYQQSLDQGLQFLIQYYNGEERAKGNILERFSAQQFPDLHSELNLSSLELGDSALYFCASSVAKQGLSYGYTFGSGTRLTVV.

The chain joins TRBV27 to TRBJ2-7; tentatively, D is TRBD1 (6 bases). Germline V gene lookup returns CDR1 MNHEY and CDR2 SMNVEV (reference sequence). This CDR3 region has 14 residues. Trimming left V 6 bases short and J 3 bases short, with 15 bases between. CDR3 sequence: CASSNPTGLYEQYF. CDR3 DNA: TGTGCCAGCAGCAACCCCACAGGGCTCTACGAGCAGTACTTC.

This clone has just one count. The V call is TRBV29-1, the J call TRBJ2-5; a possible D gene is TRBD2 (5 bases). The CDR3 totals 13 residues. The V gene lost 1 base and the J gene lost 0 bases, with 6 bases spanning the gap. Germline values: CDR1 SQVTM, CDR2 ANQGSEA. The CDR3 region has the DNA TGCAGCGTTGAAGGGGAGTACCAAGAGACCCAGTACTTC. It specifies CSVEGEYQETQYF.

The chain recombines TRBV27 with TRBJ1-2; D is unresolved. The CDR3 is 13 amino acids. CDR1 MNHEY and CDR2 SMNVEV come from the germline V gene (reference sequence). With 8 bases removed from V and 5 bases from J, the gap between germline ends came to 15 bases. CDR3 region: CASSGITSYGYTF. CDR3 coding DNA: TGTGCCAGCTCCGGGATAACCTCTTATGGCTACACCTTC.

The CDR3 region has the DNA TGTGCCAGCAGCGTAGAGGGCAGGCGCAGCTCTGGAAACACCATATATTTT. Translating gives CASSVEGRRSSGNTIYF. The chain employs TRBV9 and TRBJ1-3; D not certain. V lost 0 bases, J lost 0 bases, and 13 bases lay in between. This CDR3 has 17 amino acids. The germline CDR1 and CDR2 sequences are SGDLS and YYNGEE.

The CDR3 reads CASSLEFWVESSYEQYF. The CDR3 DNA is TGTGCCAGCAGCTTAGAGTTTTGGGTGGAGTCCTCCTACGAGCAGTACTTC. The chain carries TRBV11-2 and TRBJ2-7; D is unresolved. This CDR3 is built from 17 residues. V lost 0 bases and J lost 0, with 15 bases in between. Germline values: CDR1 SGHAT, CDR2 FQNNGV.

This rearrangement joins TRBV7-6 to TRBJ2-1; possible D gene TRBD2, 5 bases. V dropped 0 bases and J dropped 1 base, with 7 bases sitting between them. The CDR3 has 15 amino acids. CDR1 SGHVS and CDR2 FNYEAQ come from the germline V gene. The CDR3 bases are TGTGCCAGCAGCTTAGCGGGAGCATCCTACAATGAGCAGTTCTTC. It codes for CASSLAGASYNEQFF.

The chain uses TRBV7-6 and TRBJ2-7; 9 bases are shared with TRBD2. The germline V gene encodes CDR1 SGHVS and CDR2 FNYEAQ. Unmatched junction bases numbered 5, after V lost 2 bases and J lost 3 bases. The CDR3 covers 15 residues. CDR3 DNA sequence: TGTGCCAGCAGCTTAAAGGCTAGCGGGGACTACGAGCAGTACTTC. This gives the protein CASSLKASGDYEQYF.